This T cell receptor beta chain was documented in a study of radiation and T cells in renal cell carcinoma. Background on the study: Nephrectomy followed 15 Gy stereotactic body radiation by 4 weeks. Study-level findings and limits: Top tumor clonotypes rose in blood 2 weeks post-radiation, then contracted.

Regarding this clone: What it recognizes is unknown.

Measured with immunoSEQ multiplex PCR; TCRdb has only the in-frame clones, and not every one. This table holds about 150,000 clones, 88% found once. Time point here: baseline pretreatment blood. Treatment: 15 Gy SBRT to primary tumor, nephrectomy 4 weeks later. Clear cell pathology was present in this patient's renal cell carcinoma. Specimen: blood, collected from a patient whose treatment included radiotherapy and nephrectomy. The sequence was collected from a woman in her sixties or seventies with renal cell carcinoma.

DNA for the CDR3: TGTGCCAGCAGCTTGACCCCAGGAGCCGATAATTCACCCCTCCACTTT. The encoded protein is CASSLTPGADNSPLHF. V gene TRBV5-5 combines with J gene TRBJ1-6; no reliable D call. The V and J ends lost 1 base and 5 bases respectively, with 13 bases between them. The CDR3 is made up of 16 amino acids. Per the germline V gene, CDR1 is SGHKS and CDR2 is YYEKEE (reference sequence).